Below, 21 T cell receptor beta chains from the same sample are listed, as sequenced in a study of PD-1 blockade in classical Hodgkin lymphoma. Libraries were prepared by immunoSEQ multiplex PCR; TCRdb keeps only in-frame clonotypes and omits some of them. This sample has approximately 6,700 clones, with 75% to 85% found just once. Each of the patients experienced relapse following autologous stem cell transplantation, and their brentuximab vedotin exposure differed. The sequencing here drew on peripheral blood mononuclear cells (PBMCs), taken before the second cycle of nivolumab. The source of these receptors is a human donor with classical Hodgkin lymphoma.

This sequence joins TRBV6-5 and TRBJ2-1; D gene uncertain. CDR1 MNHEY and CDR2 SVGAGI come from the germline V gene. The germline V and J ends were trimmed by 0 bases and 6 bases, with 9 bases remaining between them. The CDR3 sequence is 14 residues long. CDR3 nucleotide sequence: TGTGCCAGCAGTTACTCCTCCGGAATCAATGAGCAGTTCTTC. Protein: CASSYSSGINEQFF.

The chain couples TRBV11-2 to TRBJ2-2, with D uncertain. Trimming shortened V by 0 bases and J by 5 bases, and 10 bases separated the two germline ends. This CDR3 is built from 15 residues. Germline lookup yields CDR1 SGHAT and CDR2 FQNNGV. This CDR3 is CASSLDVRLTGELFF. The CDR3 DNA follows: TGTGCCAGCAGCTTAGACGTTAGACTTACCGGGGAGCTGTTTTTT.

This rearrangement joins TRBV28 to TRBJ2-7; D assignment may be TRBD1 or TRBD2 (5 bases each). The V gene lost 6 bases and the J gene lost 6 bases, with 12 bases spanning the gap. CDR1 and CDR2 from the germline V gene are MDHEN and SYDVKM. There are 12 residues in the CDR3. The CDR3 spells CASRYGTSEQYF. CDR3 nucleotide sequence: TGTGCCAGCAGGTACGGGACGAGCGAGCAGTACTTC. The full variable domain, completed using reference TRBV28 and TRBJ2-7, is DVKVTQSSRYLVKRTGEKVFLECVQDMDHENMFWYRQDPGLGLRLIYFSYDVKMKEKGDIPEGYSVSREKKERFSLILESASTNQTSMYLCASRYGTSEQYFGPGTRLTVT.

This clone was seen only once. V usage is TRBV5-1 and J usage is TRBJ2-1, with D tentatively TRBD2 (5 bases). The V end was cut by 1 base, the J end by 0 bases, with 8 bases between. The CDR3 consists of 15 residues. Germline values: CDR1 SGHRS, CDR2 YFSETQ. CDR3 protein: CASSLLGSSYNEQFF. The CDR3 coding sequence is TGCGCCAGCAGCTTGCTGGGGAGCTCCTACAATGAGCAGTTCTTC. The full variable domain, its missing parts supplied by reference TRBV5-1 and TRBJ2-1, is KAGVTQTPRYLIKTRGQQVTLSCSPISGHRSVSWYQQTPGQGLQFLFEYFSETQRNKGNFPGRFSGRQFSNSRSEMNVSTLELGDSALYLCASSLLGSSYNEQFFGPGTRLTVL.

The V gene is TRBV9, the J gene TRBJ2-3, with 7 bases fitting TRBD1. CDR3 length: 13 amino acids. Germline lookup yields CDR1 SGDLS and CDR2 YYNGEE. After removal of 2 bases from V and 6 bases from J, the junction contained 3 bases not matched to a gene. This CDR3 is CASSVLQGDTQYF. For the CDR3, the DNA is TGTGCCAGCAGCGTTTTACAGGGGGATACGCAGTATTTT.

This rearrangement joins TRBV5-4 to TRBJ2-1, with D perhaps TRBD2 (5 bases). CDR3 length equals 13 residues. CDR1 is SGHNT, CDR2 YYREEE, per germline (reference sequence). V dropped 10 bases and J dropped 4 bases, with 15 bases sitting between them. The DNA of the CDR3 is TGTGCCTCCAGCTTGGAGGATTACAATGAGCAGTTCTTC. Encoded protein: CASSLEDYNEQFF.

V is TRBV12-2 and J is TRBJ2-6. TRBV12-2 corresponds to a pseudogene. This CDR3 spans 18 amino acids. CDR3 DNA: TGTGCAAGTCGCGCGAATTGCTCCACACAAAGTCGGGCCAACGTCCTGACTTTC. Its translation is CASRANCSTQSRANVLTF.

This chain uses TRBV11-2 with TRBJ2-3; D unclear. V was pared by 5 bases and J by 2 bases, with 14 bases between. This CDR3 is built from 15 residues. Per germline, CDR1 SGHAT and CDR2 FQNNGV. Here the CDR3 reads CASSHFLQLTDTQYF. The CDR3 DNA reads TGTGCCAGCAGCCACTTTCTACAGCTCACAGATACGCAGTATTTT.

CDR3 sequence (DNA): TGTGCCAGCAGCTTAGGGGGGTACGGTCAGCCCCAGCATTTT. Its translation is CASSLGGYGQPQHF. This rearrangement joins TRBV13 to TRBJ1-5; no firm D call. The CDR3 spans 14 residues. The germline CDR1 and CDR2 sequences are PRHDT and FYEKMQ (reference sequence). Trimming took off 0 bases at V and 6 bases at J, with 9 bases between the two ends.

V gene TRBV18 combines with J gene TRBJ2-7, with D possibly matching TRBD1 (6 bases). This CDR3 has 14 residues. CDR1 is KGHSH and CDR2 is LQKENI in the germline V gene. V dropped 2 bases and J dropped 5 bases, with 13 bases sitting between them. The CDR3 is CASSPTQGRHEQYF. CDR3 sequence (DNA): TGTGCCAGCTCACCAACACAGGGCAGGCACGAGCAGTACTTC.

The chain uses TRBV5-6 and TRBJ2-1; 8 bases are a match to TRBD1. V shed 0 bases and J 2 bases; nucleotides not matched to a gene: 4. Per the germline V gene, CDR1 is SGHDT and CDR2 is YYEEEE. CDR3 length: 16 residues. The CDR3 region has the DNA TGTGCCAGCAGCTTGGGGACAGGGTTCGCCTACAATGAGCAGTTCTTC. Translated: CASSLGTGFAYNEQFF.

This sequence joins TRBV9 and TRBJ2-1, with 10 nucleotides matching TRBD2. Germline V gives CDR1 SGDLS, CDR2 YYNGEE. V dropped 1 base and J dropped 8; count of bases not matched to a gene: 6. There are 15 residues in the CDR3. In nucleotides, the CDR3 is TGTGCCAGCAGCGTAATAGCGGGAGGACGGGATGAGCAGTTCTTC. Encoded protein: CASSVIAGGRDEQFF.

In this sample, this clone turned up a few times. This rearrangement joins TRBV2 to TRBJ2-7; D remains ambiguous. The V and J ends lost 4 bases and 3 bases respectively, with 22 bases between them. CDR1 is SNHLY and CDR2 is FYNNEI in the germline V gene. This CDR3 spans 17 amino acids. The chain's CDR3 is CASSVDPERILDYEQYF. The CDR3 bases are TGTGCCAGCAGTGTAGATCCTGAACGGATCCTCGACTACGAGCAGTACTTC.

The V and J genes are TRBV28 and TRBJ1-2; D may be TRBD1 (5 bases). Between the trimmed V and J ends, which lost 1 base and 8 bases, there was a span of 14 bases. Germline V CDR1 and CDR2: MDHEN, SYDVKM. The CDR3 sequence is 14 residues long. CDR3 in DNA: TGTGCCAGCAGTTTATTGAGCCAGGGTTGGGGCTACACCTTC. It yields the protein CASSLLSQGWGYTF.

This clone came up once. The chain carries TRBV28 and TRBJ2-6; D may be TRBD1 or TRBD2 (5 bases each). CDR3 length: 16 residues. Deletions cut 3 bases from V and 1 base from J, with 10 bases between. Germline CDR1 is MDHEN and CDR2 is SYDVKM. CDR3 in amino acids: CASSLAGTSGANVLTF. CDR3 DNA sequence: TGTGCCAGCAGTTTGGCAGGGACGTCTGGGGCCAACGTCCTGACTTTC.

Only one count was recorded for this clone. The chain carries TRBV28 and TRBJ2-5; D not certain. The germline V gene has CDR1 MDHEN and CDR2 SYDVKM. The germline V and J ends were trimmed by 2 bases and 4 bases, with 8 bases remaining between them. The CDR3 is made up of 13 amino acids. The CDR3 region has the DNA TGTGCCAGCAGTTTAATCGCGCCAGAGACCCAGTACTTC. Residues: CASSLIAPETQYF.

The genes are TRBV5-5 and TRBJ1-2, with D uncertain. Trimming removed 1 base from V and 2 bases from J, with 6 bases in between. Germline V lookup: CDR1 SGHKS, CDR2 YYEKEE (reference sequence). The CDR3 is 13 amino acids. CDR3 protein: CASSLLGNYGYTF. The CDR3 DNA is TGTGCCAGCAGCTTGCTGGGGAACTATGGCTACACCTTC.

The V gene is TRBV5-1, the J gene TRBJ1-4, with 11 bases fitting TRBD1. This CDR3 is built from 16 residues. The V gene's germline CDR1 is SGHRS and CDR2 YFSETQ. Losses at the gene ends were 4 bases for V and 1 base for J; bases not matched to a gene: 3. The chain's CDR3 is CASSRGTGGTNEKLFF. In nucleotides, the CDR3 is TGCGCCAGCAGCCGGGGGACAGGGGGAACTAATGAAAAACTGTTTTTT.

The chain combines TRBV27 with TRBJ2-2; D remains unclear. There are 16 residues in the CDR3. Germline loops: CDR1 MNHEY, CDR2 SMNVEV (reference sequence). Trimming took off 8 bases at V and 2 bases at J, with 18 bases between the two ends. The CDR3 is CASGPDTSLNTGELFF. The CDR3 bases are TGTGCCAGCGGGCCCGACACCTCGTTAAACACCGGGGAGCTGTTTTTT.

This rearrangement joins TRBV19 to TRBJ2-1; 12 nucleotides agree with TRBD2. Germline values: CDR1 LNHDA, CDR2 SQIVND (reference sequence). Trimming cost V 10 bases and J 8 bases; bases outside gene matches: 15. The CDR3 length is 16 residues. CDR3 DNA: TGTGCCACTTGGACTAGCGGGGAGAAAAGTATGGATGAGCAGTTCTTC. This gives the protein CATWTSGEKSMDEQFF.

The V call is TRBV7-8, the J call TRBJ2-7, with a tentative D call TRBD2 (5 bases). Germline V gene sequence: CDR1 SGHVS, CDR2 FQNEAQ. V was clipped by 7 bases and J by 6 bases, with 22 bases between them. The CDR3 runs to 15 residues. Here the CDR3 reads CASTPLDGVYGEQYF. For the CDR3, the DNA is TGTGCCAGCACCCCTTTAGACGGGGTTTATGGCGAGCAGTACTTC. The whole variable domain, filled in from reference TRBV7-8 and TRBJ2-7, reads GAGVSQSPRYKVAKRGQDVALRCDPISGHVSLFWYQQALGQGPEFLTYFQNEAQLDKSGLPSDRFFAERPEGSVSTLKIQRTQQEDSAVYLCASTPLDGVYGEQYFGPGTRLTVT.